The present entry profiles one T cell receptor beta chain with its context. Its antigen is still unknown. Base qualities are not at hand, and no much larger clone is one base apart. TCR beta CDR3 regions were amplified from RNA transcripts. The first round of RT-PCR for the TCR CDR3 was performed with the HTBI primer set and the Qiagen OneStep RT-PCR kit. Libraries were constructed in a second round of multiplex PCR, after which size selection and purification were performed. Sequencing of the libraries was done on an Illumina HiSeq2000 using paired-end 100 bp reads. The study's processing was this. SOAPnuke was used to process the raw data, throwing out any read that contained adapters or uncalled bases, had a mean Phred below 15, or lacked an exact constant-primer or identifier match. COPE v1.2.5 was used to merge high-quality paired reads, and clonotypes were defined as unique nucleotide sequences. MiTCR v1.1 was used to align the clonotypes against IMGT TRBV, TRBD and TRBJ reference segments. Only V-J combinations with frequency above 0.0001, covering about 99% of repertoires, were analysed. A TCS score was defined as the ratio between F50 (clonal expansion) and ExV (chaos), using BLOSUM62-based TCRdist between CDR3 peptides within each V-J. Welch's t-statistics and random forest reduced some 510 V-J features to around 14, which were used in a naive Bayes classifier (R e1071). The public reads were quality trimmed at Q25 with fastp and then assembled into clones with MiXCR by TCRdb, keeping productive beta chains. Under each unique CDR3 protein, matching rows form one entry showing the most common genes and DNA. The V and J calls shown here were made by TCRdb, not taken from the authors' results. Counted in this sample were about 520,000 distinct CDR3 sequences; around a quarter of them appeared once. The ten largest clones represent around 11% of the sample.

This sample is part of a study of T cells in Graves' hyperthyroidism and ophthalmopathy (dated by TCRdb to the late 2010s). A note on the overall study: Peripheral blood was collected at initial diagnosis, before any treatment. In addition, the study compared T-cell repertoires in thyroid tissue and in blood from roughly 6 Graves' hyperthyroidism patients. Following sampling, methimazole starting at 30 mg daily was given to hyperthyroidism patients, and high-dose intravenous methylprednisolone was given to ophthalmopathy patients. The paper reports TCR Vbeta CDR3 sequencing of more than 120 peripheral blood samples: under 45 ophthalmopathy, around 80 hyperthyroidism and around 17 progressor patients. TCR V-J signatures able to tell the groups apart were searched for in a discovery cohort of more than 90 patients, of whom 40 to 45 had Graves' ophthalmopathy and around 58 had stable Graves' hyperthyroidism. An independent validation cohort of about 20 hyperthyroidism patients and 15 or so patients who later progressed to ophthalmopathy tested prospective prediction of ophthalmopathy. The 100 or so discovery patients were divided at random into training and test sets in a 7:3 ratio. Overall results and qualifications from the work: Ophthalmopathy was separated from stable hyperthyroidism by a 13 V-J signature model, with over 85% sensitivity and roughly 84% specificity obtained in cross-validation and 80%/75% obtained in testing. In validation, the model predicted progression to ophthalmopathy with approximately 71% sensitivity and less than 80% specificity, a median of approximately 6.7 months before onset. Most expanded thyroid clonotypes (frequency above 0.001) were also detected in blood, suggesting blood repertoires may reflect thyroid immune responses. No statistical method was used to set the sample size in advance, and investigators knew the group allocation.

Compared with germline, V lacks 7 bases and J lacks 0 bases; bases without a gene match: 3. CDR1 SQVTM and CDR2 ANQGSEA were looked up in the germline V gene. From cysteine to phenylalanine, the CDR3 is 12 amino acids long. The read is trimmed to its CDR3 DNA, 36 bases read in frame from base 1. Ophthalmopathy patients had moderately to severely active disease, Clinical Activity Score of at least 3, NOSPECS grade of at least 4, and duration under 3 months. Any patient with an uncontrolled infection, another autoimmune disease, pregnancy or lactation was excluded. Diagnoses were established on the basis of clinical symptoms, serum thyroxine and TRAb, thyroid ultrasound, and orbital computed tomography. PBMCs were separated from about 10 ml of fresh peripheral blood using Ficoll-Paque density gradient centrifugation. Total RNA was extracted using Trizol reagent, and RNA quality was assessed on an Agilent 2100 Bioanalyzer.

Sample: blood. The source is a woman aged 25 to 39 with Graves' ophthalmopathy. The rearrangement combines TRBV29-1 with TRBJ2-7, and 7 junction bases match TRBD2. The DNA sequence is given as TGCAGCGGGGAGGGGAGCTCCTACGAGCAGTACTTC. Its translation is CSGEGSSYEQYF.